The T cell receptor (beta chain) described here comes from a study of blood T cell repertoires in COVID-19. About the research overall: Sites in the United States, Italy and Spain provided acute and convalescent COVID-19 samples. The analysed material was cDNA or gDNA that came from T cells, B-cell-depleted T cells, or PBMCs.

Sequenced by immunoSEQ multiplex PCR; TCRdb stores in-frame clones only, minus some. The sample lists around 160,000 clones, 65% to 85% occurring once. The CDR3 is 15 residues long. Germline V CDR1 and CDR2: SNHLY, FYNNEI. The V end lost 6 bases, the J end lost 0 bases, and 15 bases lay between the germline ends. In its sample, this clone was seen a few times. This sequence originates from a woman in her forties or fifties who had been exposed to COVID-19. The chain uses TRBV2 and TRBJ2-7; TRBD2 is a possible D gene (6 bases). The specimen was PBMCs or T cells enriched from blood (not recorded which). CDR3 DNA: TGTGCCAGCAGGGGGGACTTATGGAACTCCTACGAGCAGTACTTC. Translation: CASRGDLWNSYEQYF.